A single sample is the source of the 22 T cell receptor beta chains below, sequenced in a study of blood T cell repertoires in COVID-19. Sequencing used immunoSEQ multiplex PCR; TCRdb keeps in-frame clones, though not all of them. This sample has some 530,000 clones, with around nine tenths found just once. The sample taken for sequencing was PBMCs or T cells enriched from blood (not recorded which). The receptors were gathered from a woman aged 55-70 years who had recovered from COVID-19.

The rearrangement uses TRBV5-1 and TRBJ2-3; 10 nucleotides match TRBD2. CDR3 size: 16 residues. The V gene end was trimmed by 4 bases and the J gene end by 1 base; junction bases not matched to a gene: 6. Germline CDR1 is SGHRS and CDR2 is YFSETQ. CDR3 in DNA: TGCGCCAGCAGCCTACTAGCGGGGCCGGGCACAGATACGCAGTATTTT. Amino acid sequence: CASSLLAGPGTDTQYF. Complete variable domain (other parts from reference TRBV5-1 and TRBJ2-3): KAGVTQTPRYLIKTRGQQVTLSCSPISGHRSVSWYQQTPGQGLQFLFEYFSETQRNKGNFPGRFSGRQFSNSRSEMNVSTLELGDSALYLCASSLLAGPGTDTQYFGPGTRLTVL.

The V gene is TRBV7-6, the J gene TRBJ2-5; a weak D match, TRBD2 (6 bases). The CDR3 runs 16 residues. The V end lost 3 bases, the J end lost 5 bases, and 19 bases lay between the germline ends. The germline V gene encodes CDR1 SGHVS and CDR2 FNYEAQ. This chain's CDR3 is CASSLYLAIGWETQYF. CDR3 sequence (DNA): TGTGCCAGCAGCTTGTATCTAGCGATCGGCTGGGAGACCCAGTACTTC.

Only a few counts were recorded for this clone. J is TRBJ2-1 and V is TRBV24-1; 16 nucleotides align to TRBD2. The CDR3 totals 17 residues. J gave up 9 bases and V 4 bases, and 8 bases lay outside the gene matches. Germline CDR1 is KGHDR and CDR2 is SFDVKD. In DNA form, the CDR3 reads TGTGCCACCAGTGACCCTGGGACTAGCGGGGGGGCCAGTGAGCAGTTCTTC. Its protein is CATSDPGTSGGASEQFF.

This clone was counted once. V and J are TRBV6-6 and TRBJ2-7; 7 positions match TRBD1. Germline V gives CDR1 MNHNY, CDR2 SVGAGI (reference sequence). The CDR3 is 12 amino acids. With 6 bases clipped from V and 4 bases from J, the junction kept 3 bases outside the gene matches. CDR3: CASSPTGYEQYV. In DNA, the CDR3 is TGTGCCAGCAGCCCGACAGGGTACGAGCAGTACGTC.

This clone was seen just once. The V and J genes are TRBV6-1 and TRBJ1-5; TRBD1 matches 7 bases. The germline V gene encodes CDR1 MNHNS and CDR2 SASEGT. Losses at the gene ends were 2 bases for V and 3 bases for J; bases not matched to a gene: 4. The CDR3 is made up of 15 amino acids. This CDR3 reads CASSEQGQLNQPQHF. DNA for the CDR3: TGTGCCAGCAGTGAACAGGGACAGCTCAATCAGCCCCAGCATTTT.

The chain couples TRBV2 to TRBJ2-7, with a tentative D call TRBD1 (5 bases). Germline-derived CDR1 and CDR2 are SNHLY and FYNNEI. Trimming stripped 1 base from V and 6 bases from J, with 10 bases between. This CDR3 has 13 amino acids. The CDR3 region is CASSEESGSEQYV. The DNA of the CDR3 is TGTGCCAGCAGTGAAGAGTCAGGGTCCGAGCAGTACGTC.

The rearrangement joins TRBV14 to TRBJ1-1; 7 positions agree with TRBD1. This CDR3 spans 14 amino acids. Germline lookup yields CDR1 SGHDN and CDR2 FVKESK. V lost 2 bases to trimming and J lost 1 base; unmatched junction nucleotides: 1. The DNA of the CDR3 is TGTGCCAGCAGCCAATGGACAGGGAACACTGAAGCTTTCTTT. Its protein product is CASSQWTGNTEAFF.

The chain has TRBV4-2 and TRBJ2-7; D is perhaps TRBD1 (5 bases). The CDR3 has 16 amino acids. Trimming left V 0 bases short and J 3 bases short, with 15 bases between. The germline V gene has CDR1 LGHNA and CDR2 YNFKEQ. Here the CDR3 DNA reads TGTGCCAGCAGCCAAGAAGAGGACCCAGGGCGCTACGAGCAGTACGTC. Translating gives CASSQEEDPGRYEQYV.

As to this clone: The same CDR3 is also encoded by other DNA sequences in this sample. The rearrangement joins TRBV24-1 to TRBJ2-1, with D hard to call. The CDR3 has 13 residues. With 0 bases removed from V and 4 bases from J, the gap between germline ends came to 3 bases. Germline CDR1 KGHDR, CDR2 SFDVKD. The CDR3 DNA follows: TGTGCCACCAGTGATTTGCCTTACAATGAGCAGTTCTTC. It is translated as CATSDLPYNEQFF.

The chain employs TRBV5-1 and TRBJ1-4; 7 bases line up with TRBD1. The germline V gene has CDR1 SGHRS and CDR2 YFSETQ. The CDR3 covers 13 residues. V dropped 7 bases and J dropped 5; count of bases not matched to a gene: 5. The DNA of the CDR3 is TGCGCCAGCCGACAGGGTGGAAATGAAAAACTGTTTTTT. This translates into CASRQGGNEKLFF. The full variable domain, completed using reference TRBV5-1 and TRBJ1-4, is KAGVTQTPRYLIKTRGQQVTLSCSPISGHRSVSWYQQTPGQGLQFLFEYFSETQRNKGNFPGRFSGRQFSNSRSEMNVSTLELGDSALYLCASRQGGNEKLFFGSGTQLSVL.

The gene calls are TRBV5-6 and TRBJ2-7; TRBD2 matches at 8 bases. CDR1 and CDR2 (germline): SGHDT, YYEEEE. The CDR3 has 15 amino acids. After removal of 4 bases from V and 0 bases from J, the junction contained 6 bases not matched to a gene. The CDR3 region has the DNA TGTGCCAGCAGCGGAACGGGGGGGAGCTCCTACGAGCAGTACGTC. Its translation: CASSGTGGSSYEQYV.

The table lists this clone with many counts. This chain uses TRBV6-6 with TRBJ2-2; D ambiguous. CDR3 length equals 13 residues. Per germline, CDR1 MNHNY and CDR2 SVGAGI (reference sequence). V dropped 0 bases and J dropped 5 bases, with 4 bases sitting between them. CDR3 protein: CASSYSRTGELFF. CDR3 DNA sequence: TGTGCCAGCAGTTACTCACGGACCGGGGAGCTGTTTTTT.

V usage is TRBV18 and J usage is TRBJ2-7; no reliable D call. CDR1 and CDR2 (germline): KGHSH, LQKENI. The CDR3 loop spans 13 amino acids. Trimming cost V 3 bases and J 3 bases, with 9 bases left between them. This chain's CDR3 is CASSPTHGYEQYF. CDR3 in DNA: TGTGCCAGCTCACCTACACATGGCTACGAGCAGTACTTC.

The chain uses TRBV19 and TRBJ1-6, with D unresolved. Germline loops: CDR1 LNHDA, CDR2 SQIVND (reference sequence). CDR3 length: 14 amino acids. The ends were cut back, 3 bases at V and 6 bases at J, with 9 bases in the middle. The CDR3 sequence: CASSIYSVNSPLHF. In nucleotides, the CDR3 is TGTGCCAGTAGTATCTACTCCGTTAATTCACCCCTCCACTTT.

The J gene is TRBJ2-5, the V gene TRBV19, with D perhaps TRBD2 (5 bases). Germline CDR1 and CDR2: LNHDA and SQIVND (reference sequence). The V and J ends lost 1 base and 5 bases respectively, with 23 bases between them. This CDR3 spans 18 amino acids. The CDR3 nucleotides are TGTGCCAGTAGTATAGGGGAACTTCGGCGGGCCCCCGGGGAGACCCAGTACTTC. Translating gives CASSIGELRRAPGETQYF.

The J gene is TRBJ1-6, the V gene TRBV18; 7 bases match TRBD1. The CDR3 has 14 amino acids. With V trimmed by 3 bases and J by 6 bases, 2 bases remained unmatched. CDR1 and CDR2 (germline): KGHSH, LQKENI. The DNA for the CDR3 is TGTGCCAGCTCACCGGACAGGACTAATTCACCCCTCCACTTT. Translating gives CASSPDRTNSPLHF.

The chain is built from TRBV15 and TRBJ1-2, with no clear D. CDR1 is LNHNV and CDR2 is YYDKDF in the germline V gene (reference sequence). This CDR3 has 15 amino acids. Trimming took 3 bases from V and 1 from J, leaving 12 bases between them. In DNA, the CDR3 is TGTGCCACCAGCAGTCGAAGCGAAGGTAACTATGGCTACACCTTC. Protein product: CATSSRSEGNYGYTF.

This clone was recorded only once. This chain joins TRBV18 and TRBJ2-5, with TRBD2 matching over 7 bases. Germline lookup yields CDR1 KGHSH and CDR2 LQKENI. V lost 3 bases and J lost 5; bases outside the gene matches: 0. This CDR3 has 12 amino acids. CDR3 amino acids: CASSPGGETQYF. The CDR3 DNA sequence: TGTGCCAGCTCACCGGGGGGGGAGACCCAGTACTTC.

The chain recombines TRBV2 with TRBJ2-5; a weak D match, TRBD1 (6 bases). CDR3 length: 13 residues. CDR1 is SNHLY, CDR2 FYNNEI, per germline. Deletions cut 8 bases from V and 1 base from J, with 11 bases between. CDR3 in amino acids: CASAGQLQETQYF. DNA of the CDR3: TGTGCCAGCGCAGGACAGCTCCAAGAGACCCAGTACTTC. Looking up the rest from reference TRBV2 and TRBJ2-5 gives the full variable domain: EPEVTQTPSHQVTQMGQEVILRCVPISNHLYFYWYRQILGQKVEFLVSFYNNEISEKSEIFDDQFSVERPDGSNFTLKIRSTKLEDSAMYFCASAGQLQETQYFGPGTRLLVL.

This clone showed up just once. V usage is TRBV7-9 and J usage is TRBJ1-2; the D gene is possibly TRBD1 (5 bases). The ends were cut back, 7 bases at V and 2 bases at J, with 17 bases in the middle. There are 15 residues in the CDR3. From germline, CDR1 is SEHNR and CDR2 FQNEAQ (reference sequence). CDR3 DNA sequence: TGTGCCAGCAACGTTGTTGGGGCAGGGAACTATGGCTACACCTTC. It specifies CASNVVGAGNYGYTF.

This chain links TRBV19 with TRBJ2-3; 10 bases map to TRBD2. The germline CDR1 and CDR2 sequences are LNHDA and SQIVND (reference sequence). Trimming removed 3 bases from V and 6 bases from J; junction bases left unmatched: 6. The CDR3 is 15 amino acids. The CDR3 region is CASSMGAGGPDTQYF. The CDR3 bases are TGTGCCAGTAGTATGGGAGCGGGGGGGCCGGATACGCAGTATTTT.

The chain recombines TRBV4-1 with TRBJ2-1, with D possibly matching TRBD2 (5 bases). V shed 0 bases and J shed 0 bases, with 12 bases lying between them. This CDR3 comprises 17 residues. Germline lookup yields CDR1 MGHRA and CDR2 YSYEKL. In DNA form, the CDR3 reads TGCGCCAGCAGCCAAGAAGGGAGCCCTAGCTCCTACAATGAGCAGTTCTTC. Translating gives CASSQEGSPSSYNEQFF.